The text below deals with one T cell receptor beta chain. This was a survey-level run. The assay was immunoSEQ multiplex PCR, and TCRdb's table has in-frame clones only and misses some. The profile shows 60,000 to 75,000 clones, around 80% of them singletons. These data come from a study of pediatric ulcerative colitis. No immunosuppressive drugs were given to ulcerative colitis patients before diagnostic colonoscopy. The clonotype was recovered from a boy aged 5 to 17 with moderate ulcerative colitis. Sequencing was performed on blood.

The DNA of the CDR3 is TGTGCCAGCAGCGAACACCTAGCGGGACGTGGCACCGGGGAGCTGTTTTTT. Encoded protein: CASSEHLAGRGTGELFF. This sequence joins TRBV9 and TRBJ2-2; 9 nucleotides align to TRBD2. The CDR3 runs 17 residues. The germline V gene encodes CDR1 SGDLS and CDR2 YYNGEE. V dropped 3 bases and J dropped 4; count of bases not matched to a gene: 10.